This TCR beta chain was retrieved from a study of breast tumors, draining lymph nodes, adjacent tissues. This clonotype appeared many times. TCRdb called the multiplex PCR reads again in MiXCR, with one record for every CDR3 protein. Of more than 100,000 distinct CDR3 sequences in the sample, under 25% were seen once. Axillary draining lymph nodes of breast cancer patients supplied the node samples. Germline V gives CDR1 LNHDA, CDR2 SQIVND (reference sequence). Trimming stripped 3 bases from V and 5 bases from J, with 5 bases between. CDR3 size: 12 residues. The sequence came from a female donor with breast cancer. Some clones in this sample may be carry-over from other donors' samples. The chain has TRBV19 and TRBJ1-5; D remains unclear. Sequenced: axillary lymph node tissue. The CDR3 reads CASSIGDQPQHF. The CDR3, as DNA: TGTGCCAGTAGTATCGGCGATCAGCCCCAGCATTTT.